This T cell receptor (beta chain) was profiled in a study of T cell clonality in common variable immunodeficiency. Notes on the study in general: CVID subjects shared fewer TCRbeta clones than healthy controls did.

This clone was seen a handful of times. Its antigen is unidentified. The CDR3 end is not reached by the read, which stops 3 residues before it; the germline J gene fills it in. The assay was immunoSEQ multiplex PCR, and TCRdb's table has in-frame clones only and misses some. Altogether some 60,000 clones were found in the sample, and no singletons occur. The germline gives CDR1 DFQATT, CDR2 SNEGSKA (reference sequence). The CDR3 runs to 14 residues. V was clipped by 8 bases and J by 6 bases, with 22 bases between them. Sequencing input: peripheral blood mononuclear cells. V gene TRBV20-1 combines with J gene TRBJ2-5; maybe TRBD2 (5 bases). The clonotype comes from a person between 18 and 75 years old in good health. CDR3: CSTRGLNSNQTQYF. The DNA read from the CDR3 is TGCAGTACCCGGGGTTTGAATAGCAATCAGACC.